Below are 9 T cell receptor beta chains sequenced from a single sample in a study of T cell repertoires in cytomegalovirus infection (dated by TCRdb to about 2019). Sequencing relied on an Illumina HiSeq 1500. Starting from the raw public reads, TCRdb applied fastp trimming at Q25, assembled clones with MiXCR and retained in-frame beta chains. Rows are unified per CDR3 protein, each entry keeping the most common DNA and genes. The sample table records approximately 1,000,000 distinct CDR3 sequences; around 32% of these occur just once. The biggest ten clones account for 13% of the sample. Antigens for these TCRs are unknown. Taken with the paper, the label for treatment or condition translates to: in vitro stimulation with specific CMV peptide epitopes to enrich CMV-specific T cells. Specimen: cultured CD8+ T cells from PBMCs, collected from culture after CMV antigen stimulation. Receptors originate from a human donor in good health (CMV status not recorded). Some clones in this sample may be carry-over from other donors' samples.

The chain has TRBV5-8 and TRBJ2-1, with D unresolved. V was pared by 2 bases and J by 0 bases, with 12 bases between. This CDR3 comprises 16 residues. Per germline, CDR1 SGHTS and CDR2 YDEGEE. The CDR3 DNA is TGTGCCAGCAGCTTTTCCGTGTCTACCTCCTACAATGAGCAGTTCTTC. Encoded protein: CASSFSVSTSYNEQFF.

This clonotype was counted many times. The V and J genes are TRBV7-2 and TRBJ2-1; TRBD1 or TRBD2 may be the D gene (5 bases each). The CDR3 is 17 residues long. Germline V lookup: CDR1 SGHTA, CDR2 FQGNSA. V gave up 2 bases and J gave up 5 bases, with 19 bases separating them. The CDR3 reads CASSLRVRESPHNEQFF. The CDR3, as DNA: TGTGCCAGCAGCTTAAGGGTCAGGGAGAGTCCCCACAATGAGCAGTTCTTC.

This clonotype has just a few counts. The chain combines TRBV28 with TRBJ1-1, with 8 bases aligning to TRBD1. This CDR3 has 15 residues. V shed 3 bases, J shed 1 base, and the junction held 4 bases outside the gene matches. The germline gives CDR1 MDHEN, CDR2 SYDVKM. Here the CDR3 reads CASSFWTGKNTEAFF. The CDR3 DNA reads as TGTGCCAGCAGTTTCTGGACAGGGAAGAACACTGAAGCTTTCTTT.

Ten or more counts support this clonotype. The rearrangement joins TRBV4-3 to TRBJ1-1; maybe TRBD1 (5 bases). The CDR3 length is 15 residues. Trimming pared 0 bases from V and 5 bases from J, leaving 13 bases between. Looked up from germline, CDR1 is LGHNA and CDR2 is YSLEER. CDR3 bases: TGCGCCAGCAGCCAAGAGTCAACAGGTCGAACTGAAGCTTTCTTT. Translation gives CASSQESTGRTEAFF.

This clonotype has a handful of counts. The chain carries TRBV5-1 and TRBJ2-7; D uncertain. Germline V gives CDR1 SGHRS, CDR2 YFSETQ. V gave up 0 bases and J gave up 1 base, with 14 bases separating them. The CDR3 covers 16 residues. The CDR3 loop reads CASSLDPWGLSYEQYF. The CDR3 bases are TGCGCCAGCAGCTTGGATCCCTGGGGTCTTTCCTACGAGCAGTACTTC.

The V call is TRBV25-1, the J call TRBJ2-3; D is unresolved. This CDR3 is 14 amino acids long. Germline lookup yields CDR1 MGHDK and CDR2 SYGVNS. Trimming took 5 bases from V and 0 from J, leaving 9 bases between them. The CDR3 spells CASSHYRSTDTQYF. CDR3 DNA: TGTGCCAGCAGTCACTACCGGAGCACAGATACGCAGTATTTT.

Ten or more counts support this clonotype. The chain recombines TRBV7-9 with TRBJ2-1; 8 nucleotides align to TRBD2. CDR3 length: 16 amino acids. The V gene end was trimmed by 5 bases and the J gene end by 0 bases; junction bases not matched to a gene: 6. CDR1 and CDR2 (germline): SEHNR, FQNEAQ (reference sequence). CDR3 loop: CASSDTSGSSYNEQFF. CDR3 coding DNA: TGTGCCAGCAGCGATACTAGCGGCTCCTCCTACAATGAGCAGTTCTTC.

This clonotype was picked up many times. This sequence joins TRBV11-3 and TRBJ2-5; TRBD2 aligns across 8 bases. V was clipped by 4 bases and J by 4 bases; unmatched bases: 8. The CDR3 extends over 15 amino acids. Germline V CDR1 and CDR2: SGHNT, YENEEA. CDR3 sequence reads: CASSSGLAEAETQYF. The DNA of the CDR3 is TGTGCCAGCAGCTCTGGACTAGCTGAGGCAGAGACCCAGTACTTC.

This clonotype was recorded many times. The chain couples TRBV7-6 to TRBJ2-5; D gene uncertain. V dropped 1 base and J dropped 1 base, with 10 bases sitting between them. The CDR3 covers 15 residues. The V gene's germline CDR1 is SGHVS and CDR2 FNYEAQ. CDR3: CASSLVPQFQETQYF. CDR3 DNA: TGTGCCAGCAGCTTAGTCCCCCAATTCCAAGAGACCCAGTACTTC.